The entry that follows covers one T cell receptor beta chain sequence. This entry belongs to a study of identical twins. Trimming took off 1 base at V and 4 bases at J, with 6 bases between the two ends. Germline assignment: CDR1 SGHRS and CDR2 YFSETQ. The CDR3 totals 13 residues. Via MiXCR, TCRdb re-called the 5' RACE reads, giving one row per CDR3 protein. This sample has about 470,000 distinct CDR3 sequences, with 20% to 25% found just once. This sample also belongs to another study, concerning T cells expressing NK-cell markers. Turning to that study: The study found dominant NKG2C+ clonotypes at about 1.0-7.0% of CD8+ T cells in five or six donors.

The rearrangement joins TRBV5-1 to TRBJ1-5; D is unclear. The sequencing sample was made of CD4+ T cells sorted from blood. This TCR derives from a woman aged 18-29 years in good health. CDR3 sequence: CASSLSQNQPQHF. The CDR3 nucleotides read TGCGCCAGCAGCTTGTCCCAGAATCAGCCCCAGCATTTT.